The T cell receptor beta chain described here comes from a study of human T cells and chemical hapten exposure. Study summary: 2% DPC applied to a 2 cm by 2 cm arm area sensitized donors.

Unique molecular identifiers were linked by the library to individual cDNA molecules. One entry per CDR3 protein, called by TCRdb with MiXCR from the RACE reads. The sample yields 180,000 or so distinct CDR3 sequences, under 25% seen once. The V end lost 4 bases, the J end lost 4 bases, and 13 bases lay between the germline ends. CDR3 size: 14 residues. On this clonotype: Its antigen is not known.

The time point is: patch test 1, 2 weeks after DPC sensitization. Treatment in this sample: therapeutic diphenylcyclopropenone sensitization with weekly scalp DPC. Alopecia patients deemed DPC-suitable, aged 18 to 70, excluding pregnancy. The study's findings and limits: After DPC sensitization, TCRs above 1 in 1000 frequency showed no change.

The TCR was taken from a woman in her forties or fifties with alopecia areata. Some clones in this sample may be carry-over from other donors' samples. The V and J genes are TRBV12-3 or TRBV12-4 and TRBJ2-5; D possibly matches TRBD1 or TRBD2 (5 bases each). Material: whole blood, obtained in connection with sensitization to the hapten diphenylcyclopropenone (DPC). CDR3 region: CASSSRGGGETQYF. The CDR3, as DNA: TGTGCCAGCAGTTCCCGGGGCGGCGGAGAGACCCAGTACTTC.